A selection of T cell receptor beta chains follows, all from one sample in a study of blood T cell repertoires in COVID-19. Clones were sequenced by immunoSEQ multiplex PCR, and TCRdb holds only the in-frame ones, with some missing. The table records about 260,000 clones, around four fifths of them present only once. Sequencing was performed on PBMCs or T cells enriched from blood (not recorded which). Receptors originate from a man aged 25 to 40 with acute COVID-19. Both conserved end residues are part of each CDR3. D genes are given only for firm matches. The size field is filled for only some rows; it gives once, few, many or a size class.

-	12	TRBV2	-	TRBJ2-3	CASSRDTDTQYF	TGTGCCAGCAGCAGGGATACAGATACGCAGTATTTT
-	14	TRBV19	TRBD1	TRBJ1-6	CASSATTGASPLHF	TGTGCCAGTAGTGCCACCACAGGGGCTTCACCCCTCCACTTT
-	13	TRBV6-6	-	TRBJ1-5	CASTAGLNQPQHF	TGTGCCAGCACCGCTGGCCTCAATCAGCCCCAGCATTTT
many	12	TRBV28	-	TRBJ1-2	CASTSPFYGYTF	TGTGCCAGCACTAGCCCCTTCTATGGCTACACCTTC
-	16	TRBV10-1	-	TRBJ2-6	CASSVGGNSGANVLTF	TGCGCCAGCAGTGTAGGGGGAAACTCTGGGGCCAACGTCCTGACTTTC
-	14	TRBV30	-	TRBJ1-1	CAWRVGGSDTEAFF	TGTGCCTGGAGGGTAGGGGGAAGCGACACTGAAGCTTTCTTT
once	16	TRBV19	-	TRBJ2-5	CASSIYPKGAQETQYF	TGTGCCAGTAGTATCTACCCCAAGGGAGCCCAAGAGACCCAGTACTTC
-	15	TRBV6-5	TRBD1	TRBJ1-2	CASSSATGGWYGYTF	TGTGCCAGCAGTTCAGCCACAGGGGGATGGTATGGCTACACCTTC
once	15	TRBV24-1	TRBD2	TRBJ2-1	CATSGRLAGFFEQFF	TGTGCCACCAGTGGGCGACTAGCGGGATTCTTTGAGCAGTTCTTC
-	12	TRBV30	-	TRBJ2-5	CAWSLASETQYF	TGTGCCTGGAGTCTGGCTTCAGAGACCCAGTACTTC
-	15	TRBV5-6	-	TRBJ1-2	CASSPQWPRNYGYTF	TGTGCCAGCAGCCCCCAGTGGCCTCGTAACTATGGCTACACCTTC
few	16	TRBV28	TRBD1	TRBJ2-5	CASSLSGQDLRETQYF	TGTGCCAGCAGTTTATCTGGACAGGACCTTCGGGAGACCCAGTACTTC
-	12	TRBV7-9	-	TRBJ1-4	CASSYGNEKLFF	TGTGCCAGCAGCTACGGTAATGAAAAACTGTTTTTT
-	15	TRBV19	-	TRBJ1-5	CASSTARDMRQPQHF	TGTGCCAGTAGTACGGCCAGGGATATGAGACAGCCCCAGCATTTT
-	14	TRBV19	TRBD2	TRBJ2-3	CASSLAGITDTQYF	TGTGCCAGTAGTCTAGCGGGAATCACAGATACGCAGTATTTT
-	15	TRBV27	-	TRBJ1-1	CASSRGQAGSTEAFF	TGTGCCAGCAGTCGCGGGCAGGCGGGGAGCACTGAAGCTTTCTTT
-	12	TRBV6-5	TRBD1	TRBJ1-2	CASKPGQGGYTF	TGTGCCAGCAAGCCGGGACAGGGTGGCTACACCTTC
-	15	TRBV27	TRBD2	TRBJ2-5	CASSSFLAGVETQYF	TGTGCCAGCAGTTCCTTCCTAGCGGGAGTGGAGACCCAGTACTTC
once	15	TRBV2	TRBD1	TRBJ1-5	CASSERDRLSQPQHF	TGTGCCAGCAGTGAACGGGACAGACTTTCTCAGCCCCAGCATTTT
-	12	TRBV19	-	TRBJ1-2	CASSSQGYGYTF	TGTGCCAGTAGTTCACAGGGTTATGGCTACACCTTC